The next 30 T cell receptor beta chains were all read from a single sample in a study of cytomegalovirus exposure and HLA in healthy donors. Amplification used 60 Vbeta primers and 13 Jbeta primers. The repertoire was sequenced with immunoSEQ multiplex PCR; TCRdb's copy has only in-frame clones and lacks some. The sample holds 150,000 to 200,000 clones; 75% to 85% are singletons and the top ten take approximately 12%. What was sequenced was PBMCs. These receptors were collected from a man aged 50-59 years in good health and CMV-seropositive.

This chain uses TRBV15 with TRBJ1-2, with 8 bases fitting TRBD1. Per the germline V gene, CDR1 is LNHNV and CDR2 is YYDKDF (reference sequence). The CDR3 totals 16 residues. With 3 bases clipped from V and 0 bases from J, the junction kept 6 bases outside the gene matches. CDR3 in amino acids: CATSRDRATTNYGYTF. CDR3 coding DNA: TGTGCCACCAGCAGGGACAGGGCCACTACTAACTATGGCTACACCTTC.

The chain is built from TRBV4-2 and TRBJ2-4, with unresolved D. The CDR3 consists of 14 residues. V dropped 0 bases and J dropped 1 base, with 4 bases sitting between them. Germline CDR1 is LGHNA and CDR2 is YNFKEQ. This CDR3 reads CASSQEAAKNIQYF. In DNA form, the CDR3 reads TGTGCCAGCAGCCAAGAAGCGGCCAAAAACATTCAGTACTTC.

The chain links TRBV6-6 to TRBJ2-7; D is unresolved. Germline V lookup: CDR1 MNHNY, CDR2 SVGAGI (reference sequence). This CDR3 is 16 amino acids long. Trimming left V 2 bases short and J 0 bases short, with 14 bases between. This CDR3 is CASSYLLPESSYEQYF. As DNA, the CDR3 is TGTGCCAGCAGTTACCTCCTTCCGGAGAGCTCCTACGAGCAGTACTTC.

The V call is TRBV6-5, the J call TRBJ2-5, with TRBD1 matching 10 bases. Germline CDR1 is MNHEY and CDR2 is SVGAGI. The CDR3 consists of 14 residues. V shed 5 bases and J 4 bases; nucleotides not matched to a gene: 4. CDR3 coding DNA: TGTGCCAGCAGTCGACAGGGGGCCAGAGAGACCCAGTACTTC. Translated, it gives CASSRQGARETQYF.

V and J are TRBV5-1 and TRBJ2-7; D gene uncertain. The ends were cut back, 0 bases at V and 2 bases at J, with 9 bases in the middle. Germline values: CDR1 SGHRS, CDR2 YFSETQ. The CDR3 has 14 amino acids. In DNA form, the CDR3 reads TGCGCCAGCAGCTTGGATACAGTGACCTACGAGCAGTACTTC. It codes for CASSLDTVTYEQYF.

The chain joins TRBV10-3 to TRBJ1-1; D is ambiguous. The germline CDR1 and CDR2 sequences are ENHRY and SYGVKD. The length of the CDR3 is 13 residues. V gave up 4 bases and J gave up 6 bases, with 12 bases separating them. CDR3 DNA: TGTGCCATCAGTGGAGATGTGAATGCTGAAGCTTTCTTT. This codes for CAISGDVNAEAFF.

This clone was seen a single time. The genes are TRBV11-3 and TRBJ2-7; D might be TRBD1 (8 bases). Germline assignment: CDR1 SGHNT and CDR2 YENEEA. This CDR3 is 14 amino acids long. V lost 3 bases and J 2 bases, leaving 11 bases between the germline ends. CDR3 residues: CASSFTGGAYEQYF. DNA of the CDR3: TGTGCCAGCAGCTTCACAGGGGGGGCCTACGAGCAGTACTTC.

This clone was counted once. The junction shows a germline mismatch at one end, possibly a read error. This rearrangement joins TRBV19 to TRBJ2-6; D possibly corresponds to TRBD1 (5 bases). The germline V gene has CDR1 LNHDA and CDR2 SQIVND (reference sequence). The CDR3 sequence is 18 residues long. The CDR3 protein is CASSITGTLSAGANGLTF. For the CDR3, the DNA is TGTGCCAGTAGTATAACGGGTACTTTATCGGCTGGGGCCAACGGCCTGACTTTC.

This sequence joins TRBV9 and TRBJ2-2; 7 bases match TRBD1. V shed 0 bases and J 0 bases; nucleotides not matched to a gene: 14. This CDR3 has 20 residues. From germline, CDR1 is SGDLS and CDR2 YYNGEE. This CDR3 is CASSVGSVDRLQSNTGELFF. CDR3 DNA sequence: TGTGCCAGCAGCGTAGGCTCAGTGGACAGGCTTCAATCGAACACCGGGGAGCTGTTTTTT.

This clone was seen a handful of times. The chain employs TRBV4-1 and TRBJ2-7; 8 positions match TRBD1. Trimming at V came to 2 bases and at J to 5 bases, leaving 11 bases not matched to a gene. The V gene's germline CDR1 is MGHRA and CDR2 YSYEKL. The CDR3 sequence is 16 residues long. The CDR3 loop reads CASSQPPGQGAHEQYF. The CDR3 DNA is TGCGCCAGCAGCCAACCCCCGGGCCAGGGGGCCCACGAGCAGTACTTC.

CDR3 DNA sequence: TGTGCCAGCAGGGAGCGGGAGAAGGGCAATGAGCAGTTCTTC. It yields the protein CASREREKGNEQFF. The chain employs TRBV6-5 and TRBJ2-1; 8 nucleotides agree with TRBD2. The junction had 7 bases not matched to a gene; V was cut back by 6 bases and J by 6 bases. This CDR3 has 14 residues. Germline lookup yields CDR1 MNHEY and CDR2 SVGAGI.

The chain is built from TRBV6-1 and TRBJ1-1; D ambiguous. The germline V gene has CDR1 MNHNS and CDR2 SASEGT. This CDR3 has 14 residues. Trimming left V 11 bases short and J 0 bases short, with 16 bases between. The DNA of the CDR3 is TGTGCCTCAGGTTCAGAACTTATGAACACTGAAGCTTTCTTT. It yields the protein CASGSELMNTEAFF.

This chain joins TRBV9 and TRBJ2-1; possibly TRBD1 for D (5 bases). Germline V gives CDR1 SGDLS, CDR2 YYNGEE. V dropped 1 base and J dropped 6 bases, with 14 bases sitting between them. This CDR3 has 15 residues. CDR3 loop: CASSVITGALNEQFF. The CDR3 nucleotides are TGTGCCAGCAGCGTAATTACAGGAGCCCTCAATGAGCAGTTCTTC.

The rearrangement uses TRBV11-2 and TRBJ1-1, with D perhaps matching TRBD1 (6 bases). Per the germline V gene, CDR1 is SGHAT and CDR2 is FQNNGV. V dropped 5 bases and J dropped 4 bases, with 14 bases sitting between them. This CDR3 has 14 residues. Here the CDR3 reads CASSAISGVTEAFF. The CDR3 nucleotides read TGTGCCAGCAGCGCCATCTCAGGGGTCACTGAAGCTTTCTTT.

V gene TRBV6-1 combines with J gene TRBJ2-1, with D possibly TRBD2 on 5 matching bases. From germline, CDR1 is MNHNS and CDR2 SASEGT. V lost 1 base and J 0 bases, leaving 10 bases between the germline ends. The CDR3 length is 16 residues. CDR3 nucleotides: TGTGCCAGCAGTGAAGGGGTGGGGAGCTCCTACAATGAGCAGTTCTTC. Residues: CASSEGVGSSYNEQFF.

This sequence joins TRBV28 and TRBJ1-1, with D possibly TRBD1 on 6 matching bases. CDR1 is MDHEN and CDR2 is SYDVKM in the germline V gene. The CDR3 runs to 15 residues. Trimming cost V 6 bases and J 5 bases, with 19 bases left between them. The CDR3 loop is CASRSIRGPRTEAFF. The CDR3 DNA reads TGTGCCAGCAGGTCAATCAGGGGCCCACGGACTGAAGCTTTCTTT.

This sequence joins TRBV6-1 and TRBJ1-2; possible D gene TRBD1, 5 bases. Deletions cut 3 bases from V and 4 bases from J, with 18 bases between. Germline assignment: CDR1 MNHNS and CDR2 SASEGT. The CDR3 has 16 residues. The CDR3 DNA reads TGTGCCAGCAGTGAGTTCGGACAACCCCCACCCTATGGCTACACCTTC. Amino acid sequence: CASSEFGQPPPYGYTF.

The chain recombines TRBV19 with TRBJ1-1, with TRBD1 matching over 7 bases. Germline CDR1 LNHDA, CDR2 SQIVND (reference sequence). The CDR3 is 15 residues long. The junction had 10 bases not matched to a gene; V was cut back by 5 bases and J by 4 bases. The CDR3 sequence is CASSQRRQGSTEAFF. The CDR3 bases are TGTGCCAGTAGTCAGCGGCGACAGGGAAGCACTGAAGCTTTCTTT.

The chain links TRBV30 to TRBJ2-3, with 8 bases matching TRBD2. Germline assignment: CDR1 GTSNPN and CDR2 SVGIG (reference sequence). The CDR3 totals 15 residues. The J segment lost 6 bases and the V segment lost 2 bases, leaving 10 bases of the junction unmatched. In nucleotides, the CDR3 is TGTGCCTGGAGTAAAGGGACTAGTGGATTGGATACGCAGTATTTT. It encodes CAWSKGTSGLDTQYF. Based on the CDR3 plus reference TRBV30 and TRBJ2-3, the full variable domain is SQTIHQWPATLVQPVGSPLSLECTVEGTSNPNLYWYRQAAGRGLQLLFYSVGIGQISSEVPQNLSASRPQDRQFILSSKKLLLSDSGFYLCAWSKGTSGLDTQYFGPGTRLTVL.

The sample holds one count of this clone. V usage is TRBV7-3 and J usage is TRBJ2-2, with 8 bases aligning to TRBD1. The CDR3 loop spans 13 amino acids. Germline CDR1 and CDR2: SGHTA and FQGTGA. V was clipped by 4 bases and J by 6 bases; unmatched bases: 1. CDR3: CASSSTGAGELFF. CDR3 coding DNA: TGTGCCAGCAGCTCGACAGGGGCCGGGGAGCTGTTTTTT.

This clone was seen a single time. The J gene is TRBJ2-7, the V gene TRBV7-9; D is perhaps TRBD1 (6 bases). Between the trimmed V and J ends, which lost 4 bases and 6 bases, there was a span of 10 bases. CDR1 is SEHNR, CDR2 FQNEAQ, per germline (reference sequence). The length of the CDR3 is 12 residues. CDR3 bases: TGTGCCAGCAGCTCTGGACAGTCCGAGCAGTACTTC. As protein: CASSSGQSEQYF.

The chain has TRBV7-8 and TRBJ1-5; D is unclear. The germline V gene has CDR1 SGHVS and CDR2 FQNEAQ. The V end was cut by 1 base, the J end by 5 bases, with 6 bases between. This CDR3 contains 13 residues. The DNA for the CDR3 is TGTGCCAGCAGCTTAGATTCGGATCAGCCCCAGCATTTT. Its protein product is CASSLDSDQPQHF.

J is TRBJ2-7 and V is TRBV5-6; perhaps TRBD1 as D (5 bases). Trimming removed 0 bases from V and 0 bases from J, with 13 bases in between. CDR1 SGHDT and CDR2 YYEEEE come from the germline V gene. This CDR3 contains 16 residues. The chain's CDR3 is CASSLARPDSSYEQYF. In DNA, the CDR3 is TGTGCCAGCAGCTTGGCCAGACCAGACAGCTCCTACGAGCAGTACTTC.

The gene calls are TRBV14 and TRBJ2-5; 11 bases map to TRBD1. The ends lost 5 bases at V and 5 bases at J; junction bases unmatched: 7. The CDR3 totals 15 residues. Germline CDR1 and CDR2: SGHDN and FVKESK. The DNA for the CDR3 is TGTGCCAGCAGCGTCGGACAGGGGGCGTTTGAGACCCAGTACTTC. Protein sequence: CASSVGQGAFETQYF. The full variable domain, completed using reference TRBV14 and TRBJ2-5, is EAGVTQFPSHSVIEKGQTVTLRCDPISGHDNLYWYRRVMGKEIKFLLHFVKESKQDESGMPNNRFLAERTGGTYSTLKVQPAELEDSGVYFCASSVGQGAFETQYFGPGTRLLVL.

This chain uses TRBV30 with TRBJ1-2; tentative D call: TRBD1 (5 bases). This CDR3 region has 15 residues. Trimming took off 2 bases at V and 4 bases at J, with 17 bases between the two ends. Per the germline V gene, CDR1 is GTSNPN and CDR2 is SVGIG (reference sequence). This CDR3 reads CAWSFLDSVGYGYTF. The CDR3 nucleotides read TGTGCCTGGAGTTTCCTTGACAGCGTGGGCTATGGCTACACCTTC.

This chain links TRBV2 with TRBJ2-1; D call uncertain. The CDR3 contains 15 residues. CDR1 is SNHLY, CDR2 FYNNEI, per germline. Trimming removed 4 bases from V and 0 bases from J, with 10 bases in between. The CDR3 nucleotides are TGTGCCAGCAGTGGACTCCGCGGCTCCTACAATGAGCAGTTCTTC. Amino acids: CASSGLRGSYNEQFF. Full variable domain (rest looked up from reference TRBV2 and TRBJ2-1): EPEVTQTPSHQVTQMGQEVILRCVPISNHLYFYWYRQILGQKVEFLVSFYNNEISEKSEIFDDQFSVERPDGSNFTLKIRSTKLEDSAMYFCASSGLRGSYNEQFFGPGTRLTVL.

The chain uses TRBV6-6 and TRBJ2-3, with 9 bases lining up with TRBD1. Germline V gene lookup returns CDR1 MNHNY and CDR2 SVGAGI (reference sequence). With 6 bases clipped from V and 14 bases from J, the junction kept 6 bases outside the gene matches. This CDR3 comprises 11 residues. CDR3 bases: TGTGCCAGCAGCCCCGGGACAGGGAGGTATTTT. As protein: CASSPGTGRYF.

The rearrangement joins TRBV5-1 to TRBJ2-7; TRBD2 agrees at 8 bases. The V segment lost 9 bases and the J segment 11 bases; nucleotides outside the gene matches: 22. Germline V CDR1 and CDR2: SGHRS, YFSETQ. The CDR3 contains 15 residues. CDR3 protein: CATPMSGLAPFREYF. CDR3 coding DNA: TGCGCCACACCAATGAGCGGACTAGCCCCCTTTCGAGAGTACTTC.

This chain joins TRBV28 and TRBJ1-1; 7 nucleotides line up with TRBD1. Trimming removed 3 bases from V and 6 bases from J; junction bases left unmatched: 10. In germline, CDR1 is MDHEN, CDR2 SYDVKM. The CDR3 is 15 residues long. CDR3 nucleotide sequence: TGTGCCAGCAGTTTCCACCTTACAGGGGACCCTGAAGCTTTCTTT. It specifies CASSFHLTGDPEAFF.

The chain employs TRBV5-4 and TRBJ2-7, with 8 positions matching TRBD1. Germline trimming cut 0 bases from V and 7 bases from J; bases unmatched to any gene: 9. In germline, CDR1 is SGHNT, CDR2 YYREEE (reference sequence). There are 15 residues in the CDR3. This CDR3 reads CASSLEQGASLEQYF. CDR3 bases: TGTGCCAGCAGCTTGGAGCAGGGGGCAAGTCTGGAGCAGTACTTC.